This TCR beta chain was recorded in a study of preoperative IRX-2 immunotherapy in early breast cancer. The J segment lost 3 bases and the V segment lost 5 bases, leaving 7 bases of the junction unmatched. The CDR3 runs to 16 residues. Germline V gene sequence: CDR1 LNHDA, CDR2 SQIVND (reference sequence). Specified treatment: preoperative locoregional IRX-2 cytokine immunotherapy. Patients received preoperative, locoregional IRX-2 cytokine immunotherapy in a phase Ib study. Measured with immunoSEQ multiplex PCR; TCRdb has only the in-frame clones, and not every one. The sample yields some 42,000 clones, around four fifths seen once.

This clonotype originated in a human donor with breast cancer. This specimen consisted of lymph node tissue, obtained after IRX-2 immunotherapy. This chain links TRBV19 with TRBJ2-2; 9 bases fit TRBD2. The CDR3 spells CASSARGGPHTGELFF. The CDR3 nucleotides read TGTGCCAGTAGTGCGCGGGGGGGCCCCCACACCGGGGAGCTGTTTTTT.